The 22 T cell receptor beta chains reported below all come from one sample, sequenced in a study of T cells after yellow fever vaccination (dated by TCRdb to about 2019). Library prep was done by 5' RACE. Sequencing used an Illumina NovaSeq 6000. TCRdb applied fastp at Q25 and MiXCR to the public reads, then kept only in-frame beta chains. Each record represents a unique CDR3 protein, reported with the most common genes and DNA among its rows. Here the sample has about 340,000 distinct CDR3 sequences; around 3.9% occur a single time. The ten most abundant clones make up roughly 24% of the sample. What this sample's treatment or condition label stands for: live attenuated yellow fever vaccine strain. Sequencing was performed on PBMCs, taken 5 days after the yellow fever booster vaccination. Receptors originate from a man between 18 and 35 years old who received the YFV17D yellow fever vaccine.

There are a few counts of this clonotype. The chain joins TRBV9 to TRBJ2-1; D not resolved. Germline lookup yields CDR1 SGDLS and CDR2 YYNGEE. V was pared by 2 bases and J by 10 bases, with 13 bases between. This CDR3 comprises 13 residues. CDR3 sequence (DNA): TGTGCCAGCAGCGTCTCTACCCTAGAGGAGCAGTTCTTC. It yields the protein CASSVSTLEEQFF.

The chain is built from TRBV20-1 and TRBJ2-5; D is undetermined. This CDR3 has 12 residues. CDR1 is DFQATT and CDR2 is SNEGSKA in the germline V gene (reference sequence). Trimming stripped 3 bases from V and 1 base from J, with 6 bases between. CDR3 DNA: TGCAGTGCTAGGCTCGGCCAAGAGACCCAGTACTTC. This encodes CSARLGQETQYF.

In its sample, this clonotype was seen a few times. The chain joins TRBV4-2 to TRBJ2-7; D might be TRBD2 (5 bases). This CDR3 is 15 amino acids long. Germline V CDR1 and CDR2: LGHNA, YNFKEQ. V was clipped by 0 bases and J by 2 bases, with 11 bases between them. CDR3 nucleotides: TGTGCCAGCAGCCAAGATCTCTCCGGGACCTACGAGCAGTACTTC. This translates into CASSQDLSGTYEQYF.

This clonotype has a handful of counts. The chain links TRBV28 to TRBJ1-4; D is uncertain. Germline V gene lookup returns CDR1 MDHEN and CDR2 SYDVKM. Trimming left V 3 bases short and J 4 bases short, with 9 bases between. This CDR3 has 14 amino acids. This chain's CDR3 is CASSLYGLNEKLFF. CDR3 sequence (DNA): TGTGCCAGCAGTTTGTACGGACTTAATGAAAAACTGTTTTTT.

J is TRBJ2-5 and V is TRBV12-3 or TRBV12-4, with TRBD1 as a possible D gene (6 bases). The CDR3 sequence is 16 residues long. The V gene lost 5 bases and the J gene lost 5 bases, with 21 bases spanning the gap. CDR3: CASSPPGSGTGETQYF. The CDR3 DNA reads TGTGCCAGCAGTCCCCCGGGGTCAGGAACAGGGGAGACCCAGTACTTC.

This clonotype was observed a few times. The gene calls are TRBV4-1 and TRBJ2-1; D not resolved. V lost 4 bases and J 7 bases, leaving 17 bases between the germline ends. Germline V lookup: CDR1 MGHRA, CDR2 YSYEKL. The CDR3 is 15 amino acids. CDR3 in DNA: TGCGCCAGCAGCCCACCCAGGACGGGTGAAAATGAGCAGTTCTTC. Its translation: CASSPPRTGENEQFF.

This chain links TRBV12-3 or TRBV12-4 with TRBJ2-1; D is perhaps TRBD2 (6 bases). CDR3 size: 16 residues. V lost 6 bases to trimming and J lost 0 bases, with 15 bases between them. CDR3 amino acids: CASRPGPGSSYNEQFF. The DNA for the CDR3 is TGTGCCAGCAGACCTGGACCCGGGAGCTCCTACAATGAGCAGTTCTTC.

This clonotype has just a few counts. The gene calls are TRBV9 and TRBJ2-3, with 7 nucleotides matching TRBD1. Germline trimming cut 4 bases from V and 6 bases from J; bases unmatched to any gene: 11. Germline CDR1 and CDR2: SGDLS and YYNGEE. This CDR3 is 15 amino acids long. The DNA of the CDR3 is TGTGCCAGCAGCTCGAGGGGAGAGGGGGCGGATACGCAGTATTTT. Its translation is CASSSRGEGADTQYF.

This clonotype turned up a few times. The CDR3 region is CASSPDVRTGNPDTQYF. CDR3 DNA sequence: TGTGCCAGCAGCCCCGATGTTAGGACAGGAAACCCAGATACGCAGTATTTT. This chain connects TRBV7-6 to TRBJ2-3; 7 bases agree with TRBD1. The V segment lost 5 bases and the J segment 4 bases; nucleotides outside the gene matches: 15. The CDR3 runs to 17 residues. Germline lookup yields CDR1 SGHVS and CDR2 FNYEAQ.

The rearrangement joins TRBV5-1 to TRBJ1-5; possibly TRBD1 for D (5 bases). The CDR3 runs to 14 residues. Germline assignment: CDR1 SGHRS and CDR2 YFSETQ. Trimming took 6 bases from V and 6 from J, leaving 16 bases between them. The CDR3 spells CASKPEGTGQPQHF. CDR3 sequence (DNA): TGCGCCAGCAAGCCTGAGGGGACGGGTCAGCCCCAGCATTTT. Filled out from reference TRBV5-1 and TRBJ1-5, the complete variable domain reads KAGVTQTPRYLIKTRGQQVTLSCSPISGHRSVSWYQQTPGQGLQFLFEYFSETQRNKGNFPGRFSGRQFSNSRSEMNVSTLELGDSALYLCASKPEGTGQPQHFGDGTRLSIL.

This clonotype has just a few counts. CDR3 residues: CSAHDSQTDTQYF. The CDR3 DNA reads TGCAGTGCCCACGACAGTCAGACAGATACGCAGTATTTT. The rearrangement joins TRBV20-1 to TRBJ2-3; a possible D gene is TRBD1 (5 bases). The CDR3 runs to 13 residues. Trimming took off 6 bases at V and 3 bases at J, with 13 bases between the two ends. Germline V gene sequence: CDR1 DFQATT, CDR2 SNEGSKA (reference sequence).

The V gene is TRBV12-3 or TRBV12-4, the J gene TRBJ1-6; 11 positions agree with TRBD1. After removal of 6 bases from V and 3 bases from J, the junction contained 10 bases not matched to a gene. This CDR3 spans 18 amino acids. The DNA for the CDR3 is TGTGCCAGCAGGCGCCGGGACAGGGGGTTGAACTATAATTCACCCCTCCACTTT. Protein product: CASRRRDRGLNYNSPLHF.

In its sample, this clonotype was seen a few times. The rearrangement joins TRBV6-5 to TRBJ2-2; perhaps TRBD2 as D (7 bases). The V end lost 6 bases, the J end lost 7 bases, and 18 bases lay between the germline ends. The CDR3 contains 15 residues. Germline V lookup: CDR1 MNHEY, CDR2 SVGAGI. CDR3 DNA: TGTGCCAGCAGCCCTTCCGGGGGGCTTAGCGGGGAGCTGTTTTTT. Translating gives CASSPSGGLSGELFF.

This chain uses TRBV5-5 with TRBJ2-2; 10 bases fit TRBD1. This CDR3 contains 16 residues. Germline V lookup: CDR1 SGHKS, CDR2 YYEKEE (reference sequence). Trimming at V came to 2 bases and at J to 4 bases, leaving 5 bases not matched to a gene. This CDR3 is CASSFPGQGFTGELFF. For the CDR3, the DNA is TGTGCCAGCAGCTTCCCGGGACAGGGGTTCACCGGGGAGCTGTTTTTT.

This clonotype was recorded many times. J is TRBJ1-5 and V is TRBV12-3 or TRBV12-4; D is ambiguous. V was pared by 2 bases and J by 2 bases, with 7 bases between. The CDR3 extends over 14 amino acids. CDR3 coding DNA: TGTGCCAGCAGTTTAATGGATCGCAATCAGCCCCAGCATTTT. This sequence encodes CASSLMDRNQPQHF.

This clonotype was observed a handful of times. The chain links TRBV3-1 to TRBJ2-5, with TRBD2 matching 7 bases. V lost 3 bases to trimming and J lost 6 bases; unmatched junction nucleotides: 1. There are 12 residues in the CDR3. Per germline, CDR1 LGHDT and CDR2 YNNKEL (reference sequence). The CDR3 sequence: CASSQGGKTQYF. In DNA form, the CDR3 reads TGTGCCAGCAGCCAGGGGGGGAAGACCCAGTACTTC.

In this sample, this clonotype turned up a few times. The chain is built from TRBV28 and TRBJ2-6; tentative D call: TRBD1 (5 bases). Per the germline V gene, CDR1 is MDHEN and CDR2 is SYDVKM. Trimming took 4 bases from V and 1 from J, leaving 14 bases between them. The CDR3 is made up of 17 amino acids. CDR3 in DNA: TGTGCCAGCAGTTCCGGACAACCCCCTTCTGGGGCCAACGTCCTGACTTTC. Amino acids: CASSSGQPPSGANVLTF.

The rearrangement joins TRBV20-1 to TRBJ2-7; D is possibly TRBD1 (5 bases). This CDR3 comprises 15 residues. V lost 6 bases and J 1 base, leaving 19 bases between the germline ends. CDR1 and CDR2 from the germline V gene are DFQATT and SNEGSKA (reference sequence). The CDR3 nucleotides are TGCAGTGCCCCCGACCCAGGGTGGGGTTCCTACGAGCAGTACTTC. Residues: CSAPDPGWGSYEQYF.

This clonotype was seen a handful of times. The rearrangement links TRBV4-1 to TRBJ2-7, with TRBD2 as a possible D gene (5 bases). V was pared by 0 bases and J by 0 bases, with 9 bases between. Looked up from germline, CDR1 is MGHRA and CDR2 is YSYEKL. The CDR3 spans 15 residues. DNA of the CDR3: TGCGCCAGCAGCCAAGAGGATGGGAGCTCCTACGAGCAGTACTTC. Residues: CASSQEDGSSYEQYF.

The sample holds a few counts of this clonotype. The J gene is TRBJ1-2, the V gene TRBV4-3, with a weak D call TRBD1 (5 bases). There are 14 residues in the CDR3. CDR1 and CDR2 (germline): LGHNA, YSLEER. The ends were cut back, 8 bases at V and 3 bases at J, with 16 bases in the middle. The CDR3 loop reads CASAFGDGYYGYTF. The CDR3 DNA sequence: TGCGCCAGCGCTTTTGGGGACGGCTACTATGGCTACACCTTC.

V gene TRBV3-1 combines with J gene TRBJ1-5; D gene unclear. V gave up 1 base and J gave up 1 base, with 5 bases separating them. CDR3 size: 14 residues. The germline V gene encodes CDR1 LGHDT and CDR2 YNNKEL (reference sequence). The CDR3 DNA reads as TGTGCCAGCAGCCAAGGGGCCAGCAATCAGCCCCAGCATTTT. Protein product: CASSQGASNQPQHF.

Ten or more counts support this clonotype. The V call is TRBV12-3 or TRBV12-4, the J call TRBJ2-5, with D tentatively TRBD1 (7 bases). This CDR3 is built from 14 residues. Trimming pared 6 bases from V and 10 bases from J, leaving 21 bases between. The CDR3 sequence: CASRPTHRGGDQYF. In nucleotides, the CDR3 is TGTGCCAGCAGACCCACCCACAGGGGAGGTGACCAGTACTTC.